This T cell receptor (beta chain) was identified in a study of Graves' ophthalmopathy and Graves' hyperthyroidism. Overall study context: Investigators collected peripheral blood at initial diagnosis, before any treatment was given.

RNA transcripts were the source from which TCR beta CDR3 regions were amplified. Amplification began with first-round RT-PCR using HTBI primers, then second-round multiplex PCR was performed. TCRdb redid the calling of the multiplex PCR reads with MiXCR, one entry per CDR3 protein. The table records 300,000 to 350,000 distinct CDR3 sequences, 15% to 20% of them present only once. V lost 2 bases, J lost 0 bases, and 16 bases lay in between. CDR1 GTSNPN and CDR2 SVGIG come from the germline V gene (reference sequence). The CDR3 covers 16 residues. Overall study results and limits: In blood, most expanded thyroid clonotypes above 0.001 frequency were also detected.

This clonotype was counted ten times or more. Its specificity is not known. Sample: peripheral blood. This clonotype was sampled from an adult man with Graves' ophthalmopathy. This chain joins TRBV30 and TRBJ1-1; D gene ambiguous. CDR3 nucleotides: TGTGCCTGGAGTAAAATCTCGGGGAGGATGAACACTGAAGCTTTCTTT. Its translation: CAWSKISGRMNTEAFF.